The TCR beta chain described here comes from a study of blood T cell repertoires in COVID-19. Turning to the study itself: Some COVID-19 samples were acute and others convalescent; all came from the United States, Italy and Spain. The analysed material was cDNA or gDNA that came from T cells, B-cell-depleted T cells, or PBMCs.

This clone is a singleton in its sample. There are 15 residues in the CDR3. Trimming pared 5 bases from V and 4 bases from J, leaving 16 bases between. Germline loops: CDR1 LNHDA, CDR2 SQIVND (reference sequence). Recruits, aged roughly 18 to 100 years, lived in 20 to 30 US areas. As originally analysed: Reference gene primer amplification gave nucleated cell count estimates. The table came from immunoSEQ multiplex PCR; TCRdb's copy has only in-frame clones and leaves some out. V and J calls and clone size are those listed in that table; D and trimming were worked out from the DNA. The sample has approximately 220,000 clones, roughly 83% seen once.

Sequenced: PBMCs or T cells enriched from blood (not recorded which). The TCR comes from a woman aged 40 to 50 with acute COVID-19. The chain uses TRBV19 and TRBJ2-3; maybe TRBD1 (7 bases). Here the CDR3 reads CASSREGGGADTQYF. The CDR3 DNA sequence: TGTGCCAGTAGTCGCGAAGGAGGGGGCGCAGATACGCAGTATTTT.